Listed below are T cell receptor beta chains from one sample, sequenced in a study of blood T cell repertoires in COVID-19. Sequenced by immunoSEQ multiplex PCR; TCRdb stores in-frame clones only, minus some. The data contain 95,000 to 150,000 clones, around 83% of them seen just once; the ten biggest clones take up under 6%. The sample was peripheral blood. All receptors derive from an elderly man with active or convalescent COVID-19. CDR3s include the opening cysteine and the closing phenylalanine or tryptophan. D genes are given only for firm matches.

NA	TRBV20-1	CSASDGLPGGSYEQYF
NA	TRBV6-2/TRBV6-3	CASSPQGSGNTIYF
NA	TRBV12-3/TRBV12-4	CASSLVYGNTIYF
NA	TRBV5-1	CASSNLSFSGYTF
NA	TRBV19	CASSTVFSYEQYF
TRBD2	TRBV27	CASSEAGGRGPYEQYF
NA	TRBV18	CASSKSYEQYF
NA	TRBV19	CASTPDASGLRFF
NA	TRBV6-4	CASSAGDLSGNTIYF
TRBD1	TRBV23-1	CASGQGRANSPLHF
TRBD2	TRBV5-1	CASSSPSGGANEQFF
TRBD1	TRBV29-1	CSGGTGTNTEAFF
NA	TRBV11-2	CASSLDSNTGELFF
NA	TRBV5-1	CASSKRVSYEQYF
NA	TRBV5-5	CASSLPAPLIHF
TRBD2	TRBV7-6	CASSPSGGGTSNEQFF
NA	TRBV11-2	CASSLDPNRQNSPLHF
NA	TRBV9	CASSAGSNEQFF